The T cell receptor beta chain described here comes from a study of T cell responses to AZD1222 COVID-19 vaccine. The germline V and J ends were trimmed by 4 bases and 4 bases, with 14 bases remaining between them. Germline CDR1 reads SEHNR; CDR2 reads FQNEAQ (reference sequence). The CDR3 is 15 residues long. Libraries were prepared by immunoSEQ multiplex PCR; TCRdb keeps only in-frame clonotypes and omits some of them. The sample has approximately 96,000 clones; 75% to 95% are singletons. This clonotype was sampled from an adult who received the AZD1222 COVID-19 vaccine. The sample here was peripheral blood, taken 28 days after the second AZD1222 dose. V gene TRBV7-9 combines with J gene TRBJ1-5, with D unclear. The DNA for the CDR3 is TGTGCCAGCAGCTCCCCGGGAGACCGGAATCAGCCCCAGCATTTT. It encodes CASSSPGDRNQPQHF.